This T cell receptor (beta chain) was sequenced in a study of monozygotic twins with inflammatory bowel disease. Turning to this clonotype: Its target is unknown.

This CDR3 spans 13 amino acids. The V gene's germline CDR1 is SGHDT and CDR2 YYEEEE. Findings and caveats of the study: The analysis did not separate different T cell subtypes.

TCRdb reanalyzed the 5' RACE reads and collapses them to one entry per CDR3 protein, without DNA. The sample table sets out about 450,000 distinct CDR3 sequences. The genes are TRBV5-6 and TRBJ2-3. This clonotype was sampled from a human donor with ulcerative colitis or Crohn's disease, or a healthy co-twin of an affected twin (not recorded which). Sample: blood. The CDR3 sequence: CASSSGLPDTQYF.